The 24 T cell receptor beta chains below all came from one sample that was sequenced in a study of OX40 agonist ivuxolimab in advanced cancers. The assay was immunoSEQ multiplex PCR, and TCRdb's table has in-frame clones only and misses some. The repertoire holds about 59,000 clones, with about 85% as singletons. The source material was CD4+ or CD8+ T cells sorted from blood, sampled in a trial of the OX40 agonist ivuxolimab. The origin of the receptors is an adult with an advanced solid tumor such as melanoma, head and neck, liver or kidney cancer.

The chain couples TRBV30 to TRBJ2-3; D might be TRBD1 (5 bases). The CDR3 consists of 13 residues. Trimming shortened V by 5 bases and J by 1 base, and 10 bases separated the two germline ends. Germline-derived CDR1 and CDR2 are GTSNPN and SVGIG (reference sequence). The CDR3: CAWRTGGTDTQYF. The DNA of the CDR3 is TGTGCCTGGCGAACAGGAGGCACAGATACGCAGTATTTT.

This clone was counted once. The rearrangement joins TRBV4-2 to TRBJ2-1; 9 bases align to TRBD2. Trimming took 1 base from V and 3 from J; bases not matched to a gene: 4. The CDR3 has 16 amino acids. CDR1 and CDR2 (germline): LGHNA, YNFKEQ. The CDR3 protein is CASSQVSGRSYNEQFF. CDR3 nucleotide sequence: TGTGCCAGCAGCCAAGTTAGCGGGAGAAGCTACAATGAGCAGTTCTTC.

The chain uses TRBV5-4 and TRBJ2-5, with 10 bases aligning to TRBD1. With V trimmed by 4 bases and J by 5 bases, 5 bases remained unmatched. There are 14 residues in the CDR3. From germline, CDR1 is SGHNT and CDR2 YYREEE (reference sequence). This CDR3 reads CASSPGTGVETQYF. The CDR3 DNA sequence: TGTGCCAGCAGCCCCGGGACAGGGGTGGAGACCCAGTACTTC.

The chain links TRBV5-5 to TRBJ2-6, with D tentatively TRBD1 (6 bases). V gave up 4 bases and J gave up 0 bases, with 20 bases separating them. The CDR3 totals 19 residues. Germline V lookup: CDR1 SGHKS, CDR2 YYEKEE (reference sequence). CDR3 bases: TGTGCCAGCAGCCGAATATCACGACAGGCTAGCTCTGGGGCCAACGTCCTGACTTTC. This sequence encodes CASSRISRQASSGANVLTF.

The rearrangement links TRBV18 to TRBJ2-1; 7 bases fit TRBD2. The ends lost 2 bases at V and 9 bases at J; junction bases unmatched: 13. The CDR3 runs 16 residues. The germline V gene encodes CDR1 KGHSH and CDR2 LQKENI. DNA for the CDR3: TGTGCCAGCTCACCAAATGATCCGGGAGGAGGGATTGAGCAGTTCTTC. Amino acids: CASSPNDPGGGIEQFF.

The chain couples TRBV5-1 to TRBJ2-7; D is perhaps TRBD1 or TRBD2 (5 bases each). Germline V gives CDR1 SGHRS, CDR2 YFSETQ. Trimming took 2 bases from V and 3 from J, leaving 18 bases between them. The CDR3 is made up of 16 amino acids. For the CDR3, the DNA is TGCGCCAGCAGCTTTGCGGCTCGAGGGGCCAACTACGAGCAGTACTTC. Its translation: CASSFAARGANYEQYF.

The chain couples TRBV9 to TRBJ1-3; D unclear. Germline V gene data show CDR1 as SGDLS and CDR2 as YYNGEE. Trimming stripped 0 bases from V and 0 bases from J, with 4 bases between. The CDR3 is made up of 14 amino acids. The CDR3 here is CASSVGVSGNTIYF. The CDR3 DNA sequence: TGTGCCAGCAGCGTAGGGGTCTCTGGAAACACCATATATTTT.

V usage is TRBV7-2 and J usage is TRBJ1-5, with 9 positions matching TRBD1. The germline CDR1 and CDR2 sequences are SGHTA and FQGNSA. The CDR3 spans 15 residues. The trim removed 3 bases at V and 5 bases at J, leaving 5 bases unmatched. The CDR3 is CASSFTGGQDQPQHF. The CDR3 region has the DNA TGTGCCAGCAGCTTTACAGGGGGCCAGGATCAGCCCCAGCATTTT. The full variable domain, completed using reference TRBV7-2 and TRBJ1-5, is GAGVSQSPSNKVTEKGKDVELRCDPISGHTALYWYRQSLGQGLEFLIYFQGNSAPDKSGLPSDRFSAERTGGSVSTLTIQRTQQEDSAVYLCASSFTGGQDQPQHFGDGTRLSIL.

The J gene is TRBJ2-7, the V gene TRBV15, with D tentatively TRBD1 or TRBD2 (5 bases each). CDR3 length: 17 residues. V shed 0 bases and J shed 2 bases, with 17 bases lying between them. The germline V gene encodes CDR1 LNHNV and CDR2 YYDKDF (reference sequence). CDR3 amino acids: CATSRDVFGTGTYEQYF. The CDR3 coding sequence is TGTGCCACCAGCAGAGATGTGTTTGGGACGGGCACCTACGAGCAGTACTTC.

This clone is a singleton in its sample. This chain links TRBV7-2 with TRBJ2-1; 7 bases match TRBD2. The V and J ends lost 6 bases and 0 bases, in that order; junction bases with no gene match: 11. Germline V gene sequence: CDR1 SGHTA, CDR2 FQGNSA. This CDR3 comprises 17 residues. The CDR3 region has the DNA TGTGCCAGCAGTCTCAAACTTGGGGGGGTCTCCTACAATGAGCAGTTCTTC. This encodes CASSLKLGGVSYNEQFF.

This chain connects TRBV15 to TRBJ2-7; either TRBD1 or TRBD2 may fit D (6 bases each). This CDR3 contains 15 residues. V lost 5 bases and J lost 5, with 19 bases in between. Germline V gene data show CDR1 as LNHNV and CDR2 as YYDKDF (reference sequence). CDR3 nucleotide sequence: TGTGCCACCAGCCGGGGGCAGGGTGATATGGACGAGCAGTACTTC. It encodes CATSRGQGDMDEQYF.

The chain links TRBV27 to TRBJ2-1, with 7 bases identical to TRBD2. This CDR3 is built from 18 residues. The ends lost 5 bases at V and 7 bases at J; junction bases unmatched: 20. Germline lookup yields CDR1 MNHEY and CDR2 SMNVEV (reference sequence). The CDR3 region is CASSLIIPAGPRMNEQFF. CDR3 DNA sequence: TGTGCCAGCAGTCTCATCATACCAGCGGGACCTCGCATGAATGAGCAGTTCTTC.

This chain connects TRBV28 to TRBJ2-7, with 10 nucleotides matching TRBD2. The CDR3 extends over 16 amino acids. CDR1 is MDHEN, CDR2 SYDVKM, per germline. The junction had 7 bases not matched to a gene; V was cut back by 4 bases and J by 1 base. The CDR3 DNA reads as TGTGCCAGCAGTTCCCCTAGCGGGAGACGATCCTACGAGCAGTACTTC. It translates to CASSSPSGRRSYEQYF.

This chain links TRBV6-5 with TRBJ1-2, with TRBD1 identical over 9 bases. The ends lost 6 bases at V and 3 bases at J; junction bases unmatched: 8. This CDR3 is built from 15 residues. CDR1 MNHEY and CDR2 SVGAGI come from the germline V gene. The CDR3 spells CASSLGQGQDYGYTF. DNA of the CDR3: TGTGCCAGCAGCCTTGGACAGGGGCAGGACTATGGCTACACCTTC.

This clone was seen a single time. V usage is TRBV4-3 and J usage is TRBJ2-5; weak D call: TRBD1 (5 bases). The J call may be wrong; the DNA end is better matched by TRBJ2-7. Germline CDR1 is LGHNA and CDR2 is YSLEER. This CDR3 spans 15 amino acids. CDR3 loop: CASSPAIGVSYEQYF. In nucleotides, the CDR3 is TGCGCCAGCAGCCCCGCGATAGGGGTCTCCTACGAGCAGTACTTC.

V usage is TRBV4-3 and J usage is TRBJ2-3; 13 nucleotides align to TRBD2. The CDR3 sequence is 16 residues long. Germline trimming cut 4 bases from V and 7 bases from J; bases unmatched to any gene: 8. Germline V gene sequence: CDR1 LGHNA, CDR2 YSLEER. CDR3 DNA sequence: TGCGCCAGCAGCCGAACCGGGACTAGCGGGGATCATACGCAGTATTTT. Translation: CASSRTGTSGDHTQYF.

This chain joins TRBV18 and TRBJ2-2; 8 bases fit TRBD2. The CDR3 runs to 17 residues. Germline V gives CDR1 KGHSH, CDR2 LQKENI. Trimming at V came to 2 bases and at J to 4 bases, leaving 9 bases not matched to a gene. The CDR3 loop reads CASSPVHLGTSTGELFF. The CDR3 nucleotides are TGTGCCAGCTCACCAGTTCATTTAGGGACTAGCACCGGGGAGCTGTTTTTT. Supplemented by reference TRBV18 and TRBJ2-2, the full variable domain reads NAGVMQNPRHLVRRRGQEARLRCSPMKGHSHVYWYRQLPEEGLKFMVYLQKENIIDESGMPKERFSAEFPKEGPSILRIQQVVRGDSAAYFCASSPVHLGTSTGELFFGEGSRLTVL.

The V call is TRBV28, the J call TRBJ2-1, with a weak D call TRBD2 (5 bases). Germline CDR1 MDHEN, CDR2 SYDVKM. This CDR3 is 12 amino acids long. Trimming pared 6 bases from V and 8 bases from J, leaving 11 bases between. The CDR3 DNA sequence: TGTGCCAGCAGGTTACGGGATGATGAGCAGTTCTTC. Translating gives CASRLRDDEQFF.

Worth noting for this clone: Its ends do not fully match the called genes, so a read error is possible. V is TRBV7-7 and J is TRBJ2-2, with 10 bases matching TRBD2. Germline V gene sequence: CDR1 SSHAT, CDR2 FNYEAQ (reference sequence). The CDR3 covers 16 residues. CDR3 nucleotides: TGTGCTAGCAGCCCAGGACTAGCGGAAAGGGCCGGGGAGCTGTTTTTT. It yields the protein CASSPGLAERAGELFF.

The chain uses TRBV5-5 and TRBJ2-2; D gene uncertain. There are 16 residues in the CDR3. Trimming removed 4 bases at V and 5 bases at J, with 18 bases between. The V gene's germline CDR1 is SGHKS and CDR2 YYEKEE (reference sequence). The CDR3 region is CASSRRQGLGTGELFF. The CDR3 nucleotides are TGTGCCAGCAGCAGGCGACAAGGGCTGGGGACCGGGGAGCTGTTTTTT.

The V and J genes are TRBV7-9 and TRBJ2-2, with 10 bases matching TRBD2. The V gene's germline CDR1 is SEHNR and CDR2 FQNEAQ (reference sequence). Losses at the gene ends were 5 bases for V and 5 bases for J; bases not matched to a gene: 5. This CDR3 has 15 residues. The CDR3 region has the DNA TGTGCCAGCAGCCATTGGACTAGCGGAACCGGGGAGCTGTTTTTT. Its translation: CASSHWTSGTGELFF.

The V gene is TRBV18, the J gene TRBJ2-5; D could derive from TRBD1 or TRBD2 (5 bases each). In germline, CDR1 is KGHSH, CDR2 LQKENI. The V end lost 2 bases, the J end lost 5 bases, and 6 bases lay between the germline ends. The CDR3 is made up of 12 amino acids. CDR3 protein: CASSPEGETQYF. In DNA form, the CDR3 reads TGTGCCAGCTCACCAGAGGGGGAGACCCAGTACTTC.

The CDR3 sequence is CSVSKGVDYGYTF. The CDR3 nucleotides are TGCAGCGTTTCCAAGGGGGTAGACTATGGCTACACCTTC. This rearrangement joins TRBV29-1 to TRBJ1-2; tentatively, D is TRBD1 (6 bases). Trimming pared 5 bases from V and 3 bases from J, leaving 13 bases between. There are 13 residues in the CDR3. Germline loops: CDR1 SQVTM, CDR2 ANQGSEA.

This chain joins TRBV19 and TRBJ2-3; weak D call: TRBD2 (5 bases). This CDR3 is 13 amino acids long. Germline CDR1 LNHDA, CDR2 SQIVND (reference sequence). V was clipped by 3 bases and J by 3 bases, with 7 bases between them. CDR3 in amino acids: CASSISGTDTQYF. In DNA, the CDR3 is TGTGCCAGTAGTATTTCGGGAACAGATACGCAGTATTTT.